This T cell receptor beta chain was retrieved from a study of cytomegalovirus exposure and HLA in healthy donors. PCR employed 60 Vbeta and 13 Jbeta primers. Generated by immunoSEQ multiplex PCR, the TCRdb table keeps only in-frame clones and is missing some. This table holds 100,000 or so clones. The study, taken as a whole, reports: Within an earlier analysis, most TCR beta V segments proved productive either about 90% or about 30% of the time. From TCR beta sequences, most subjects' HLA-A and HLA-B alleles were reportedly predicted accurately. Diagnosis of cytomegalovirus status made by the classifier reportedly showed high specificity and sensitivity.

This CDR3 is built from 16 residues. V dropped 3 bases and J dropped 2 bases, with 15 bases sitting between them. Germline lookup yields CDR1 SGHDT and CDR2 YYEEEE. Comments on this clone: Its antigen is currently unknown.

The sequence came from a man aged 45-60 years in good health and CMV-seronegative. The sequenced material came from PBMCs. The V call is TRBV5-6, the J call TRBJ1-5; D is uncertain. The CDR3: CASSSGGVSGNQPQHF. The CDR3 DNA reads as TGTGCCAGCAGCTCCGGCGGGGTGAGCGGCAATCAGCCCCAGCATTTT.